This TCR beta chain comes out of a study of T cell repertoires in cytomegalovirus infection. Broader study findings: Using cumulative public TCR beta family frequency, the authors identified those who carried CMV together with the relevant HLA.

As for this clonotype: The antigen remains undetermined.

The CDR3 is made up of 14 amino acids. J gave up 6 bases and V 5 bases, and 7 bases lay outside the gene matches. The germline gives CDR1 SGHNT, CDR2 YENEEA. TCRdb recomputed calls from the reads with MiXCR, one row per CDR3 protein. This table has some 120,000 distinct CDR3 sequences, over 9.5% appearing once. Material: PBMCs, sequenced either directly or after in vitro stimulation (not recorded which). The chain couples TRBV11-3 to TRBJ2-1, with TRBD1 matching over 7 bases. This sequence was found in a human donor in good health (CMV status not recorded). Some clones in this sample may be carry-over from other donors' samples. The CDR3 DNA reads TGTGCCAGCAGCCCCCAGGGGGTGGGCAATGAGCAGTTCTTC. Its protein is CASSPQGVGNEQFF.